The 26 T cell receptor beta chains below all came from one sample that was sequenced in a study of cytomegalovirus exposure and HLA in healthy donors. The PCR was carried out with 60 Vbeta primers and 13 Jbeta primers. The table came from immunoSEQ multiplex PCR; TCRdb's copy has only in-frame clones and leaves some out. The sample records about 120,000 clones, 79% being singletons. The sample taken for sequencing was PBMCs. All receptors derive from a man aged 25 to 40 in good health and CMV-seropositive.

The CDR3 spells CASSLASGDSELEAFF. CDR3 bases: TGCGCCAGCAGCTTGGCTTCGGGGGACTCCGAACTTGAAGCTTTCTTT. V and J are TRBV5-1 and TRBJ1-1; perhaps TRBD1 as D (5 bases). The V end was cut by 0 bases, the J end by 7 bases, with 19 bases between. Germline CDR1 is SGHRS and CDR2 is YFSETQ. This CDR3 comprises 16 residues.

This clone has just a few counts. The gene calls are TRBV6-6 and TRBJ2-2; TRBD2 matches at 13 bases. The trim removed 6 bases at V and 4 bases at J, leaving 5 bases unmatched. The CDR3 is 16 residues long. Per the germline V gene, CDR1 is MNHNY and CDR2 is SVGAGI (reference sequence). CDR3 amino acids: CASRGTSGGATGELFF. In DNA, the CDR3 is TGTGCCAGCAGGGGTACTAGCGGGGGGGCCACCGGGGAGCTGTTTTTT.

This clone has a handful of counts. Written as DNA, the CDR3 is TGTGCCAGCAGTTACCGGGGTAATGGCTACACCTTC. Translating gives CASSYRGNGYTF. V usage is TRBV6-5 and J usage is TRBJ1-2, with no clear D. The CDR3 extends over 12 amino acids. With 2 bases removed from V and 6 bases from J, the gap between germline ends came to 7 bases. CDR1 MNHEY and CDR2 SVGAGI come from the germline V gene.

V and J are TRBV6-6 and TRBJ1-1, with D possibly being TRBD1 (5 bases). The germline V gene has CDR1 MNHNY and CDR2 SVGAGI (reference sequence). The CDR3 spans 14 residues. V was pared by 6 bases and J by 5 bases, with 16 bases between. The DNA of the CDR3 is TGTGCCAGCAGCCGCGGGGGTGGGGGTACTGAAGCTTTCTTT. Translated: CASSRGGGGTEAFF.

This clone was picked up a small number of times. CDR3 nucleotides: TGCGCCAGCAGCTCAGAGCAGTACTTC. Translation gives CASSSEQYF. The chain recombines TRBV5-1 with TRBJ2-7; D gene unclear. Trimming left V 3 bases short and J 7 bases short, with 2 bases between. CDR1 SGHRS and CDR2 YFSETQ come from the germline V gene. The CDR3 runs 9 residues. Drawing the rest from reference TRBV5-1 and TRBJ2-7, the complete variable domain is KAGVTQTPRYLIKTRGQQVTLSCSPISGHRSVSWYQQTPGQGLQFLFEYFSETQRNKGNFPGRFSGRQFSNSRSEMNVSTLELGDSALYLCASSSEQYFGPGTRLTVT.

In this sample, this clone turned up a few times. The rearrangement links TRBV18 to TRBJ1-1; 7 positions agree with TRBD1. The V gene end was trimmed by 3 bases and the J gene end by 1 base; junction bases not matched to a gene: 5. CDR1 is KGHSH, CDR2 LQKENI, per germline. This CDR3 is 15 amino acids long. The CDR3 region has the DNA TGTGCCAGCTCACCCGGGACAGCTAGGAACACTGAAGCTTTCTTT. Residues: CASSPGTARNTEAFF.

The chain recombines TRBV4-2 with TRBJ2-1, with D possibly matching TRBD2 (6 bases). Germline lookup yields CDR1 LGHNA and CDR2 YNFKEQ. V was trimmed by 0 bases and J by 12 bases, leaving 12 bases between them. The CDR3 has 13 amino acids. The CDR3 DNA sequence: TGTGCCAGCAGCCAAGAGGCCCCCGGGGGGCAGTTCTTC. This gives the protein CASSQEAPGGQFF.

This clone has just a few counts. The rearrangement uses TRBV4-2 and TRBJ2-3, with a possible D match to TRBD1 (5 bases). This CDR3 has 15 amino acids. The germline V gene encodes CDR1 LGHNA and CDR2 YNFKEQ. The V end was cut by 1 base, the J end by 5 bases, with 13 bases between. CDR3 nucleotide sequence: TGTGCCAGCAGCCAAGTCCGACAGATGGGAGATACGCAGTATTTT. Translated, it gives CASSQVRQMGDTQYF.

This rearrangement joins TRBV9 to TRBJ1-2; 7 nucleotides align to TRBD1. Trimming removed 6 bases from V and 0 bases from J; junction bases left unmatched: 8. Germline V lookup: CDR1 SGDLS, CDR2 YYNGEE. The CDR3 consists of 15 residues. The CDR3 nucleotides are TGTGCCAGCAACGCCCGACAGGGAGCTAACTATGGCTACACCTTC. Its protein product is CASNARQGANYGYTF.

The CDR3 DNA follows: TGTGCCAGCAGCCATGGGCAGGGATACTATGGCTACACCTTC. Translating it yields CASSHGQGYYGYTF. The chain combines TRBV11-1 with TRBJ1-2; D perhaps matches TRBD1 (5 bases). The ends were cut back, 5 bases at V and 3 bases at J, with 13 bases in the middle. The germline V gene has CDR1 SGHAT and CDR2 FQDESV (reference sequence). CDR3 length: 14 residues.

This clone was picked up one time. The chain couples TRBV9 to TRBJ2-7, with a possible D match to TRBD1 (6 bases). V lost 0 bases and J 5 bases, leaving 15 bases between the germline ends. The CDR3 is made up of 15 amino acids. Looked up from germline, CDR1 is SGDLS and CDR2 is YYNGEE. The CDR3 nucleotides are TGTGCCAGCAGCGTAGGGGGGACAATATCCCACGAGCAGTACTTC. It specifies CASSVGGTISHEQYF. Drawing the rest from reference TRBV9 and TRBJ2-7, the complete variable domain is DSGVTQTPKHLITATGQRVTLRCSPRSGDLSVYWYQQSLDQGLQFLIQYYNGEERAKGNILERFSAQQFPDLHSELNLSSLELGDSALYFCASSVGGTISHEQYFGPGTRLTVT.

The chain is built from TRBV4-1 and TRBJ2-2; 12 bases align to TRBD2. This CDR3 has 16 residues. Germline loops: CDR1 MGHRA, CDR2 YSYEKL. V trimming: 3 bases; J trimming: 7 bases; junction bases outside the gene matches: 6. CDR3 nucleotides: TGCGCCAGCAGCCAGCGACTAGCGGGAGCCGGCGGGGAGCTGTTTTTT. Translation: CASSQRLAGAGGELFF.

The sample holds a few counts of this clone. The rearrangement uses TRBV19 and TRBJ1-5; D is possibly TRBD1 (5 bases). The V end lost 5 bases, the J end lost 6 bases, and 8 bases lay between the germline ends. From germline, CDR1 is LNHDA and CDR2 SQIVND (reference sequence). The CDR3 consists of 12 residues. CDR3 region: CASSVRGQPQHF. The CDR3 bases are TGTGCCAGTAGTGTTAGGGGTCAGCCCCAGCATTTT.

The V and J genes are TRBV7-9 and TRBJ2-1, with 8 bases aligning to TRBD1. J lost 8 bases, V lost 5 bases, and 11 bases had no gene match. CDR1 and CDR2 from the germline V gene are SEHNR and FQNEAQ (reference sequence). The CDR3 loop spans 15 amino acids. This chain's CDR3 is CASSPSRTGMDEQFF. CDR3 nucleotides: TGTGCCAGCAGCCCCTCCCGGACAGGGATGGATGAGCAGTTCTTC. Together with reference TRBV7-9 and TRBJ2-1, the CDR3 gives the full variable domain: DTGVSQNPRHKITKRGQNVTFRCDPISEHNRLYWYRQTLGQGPEFLTYFQNEAQLEKSRLLSDRFSAERPKGSFSTLEIQRTEQGDSAMYLCASSPSRTGMDEQFFGPGTRLTVL.

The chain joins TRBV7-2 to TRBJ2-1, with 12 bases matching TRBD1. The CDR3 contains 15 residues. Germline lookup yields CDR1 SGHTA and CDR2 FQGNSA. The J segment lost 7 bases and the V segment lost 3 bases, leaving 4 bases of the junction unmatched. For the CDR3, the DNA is TGTGCCAGCAGCTTGGGGGACAGGGGGCATAATGAGCAGTTCTTC. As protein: CASSLGDRGHNEQFF.

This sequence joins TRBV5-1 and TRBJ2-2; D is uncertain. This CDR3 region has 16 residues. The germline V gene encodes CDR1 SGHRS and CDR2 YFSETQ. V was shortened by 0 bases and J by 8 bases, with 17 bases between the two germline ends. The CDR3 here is CASSLALQMSEGELFF. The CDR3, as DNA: TGCGCCAGCAGCTTGGCCCTCCAAATGTCTGAGGGGGAGCTGTTTTTT.

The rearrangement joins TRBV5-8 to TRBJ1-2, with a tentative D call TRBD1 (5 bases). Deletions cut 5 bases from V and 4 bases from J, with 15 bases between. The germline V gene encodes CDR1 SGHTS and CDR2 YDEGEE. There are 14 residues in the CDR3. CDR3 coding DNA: TGTGCCAGCAGATCACTTACAGGAGTCTATGGCTACACCTTC. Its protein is CASRSLTGVYGYTF.

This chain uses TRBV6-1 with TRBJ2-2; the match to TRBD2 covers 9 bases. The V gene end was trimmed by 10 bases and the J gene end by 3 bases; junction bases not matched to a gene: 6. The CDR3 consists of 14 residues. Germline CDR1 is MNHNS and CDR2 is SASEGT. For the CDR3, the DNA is TGTGCCACGGTAGCGGGGGCCGACACCGGGGAGCTGTTTTTT. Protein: CATVAGADTGELFF.

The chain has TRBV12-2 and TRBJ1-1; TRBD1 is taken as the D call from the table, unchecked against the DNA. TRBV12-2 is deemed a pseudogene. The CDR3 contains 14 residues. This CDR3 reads CASLAYQPVTEAFF. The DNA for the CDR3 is TGTGCAAGTCTCGCTTACCAACCAGTCACTGAAGCTTTCTTT.

The CDR3: CASSFLYRFQNTGELFF. The DNA for the CDR3 is TGTGCCAGCAGTTTTTTATACAGGTTTCAGAACACCGGGGAGCTGTTTTTT. This rearrangement joins TRBV27 to TRBJ2-2; a possible D gene is TRBD1 (5 bases). The CDR3 has 17 amino acids. In germline, CDR1 is MNHEY, CDR2 SMNVEV (reference sequence). V lost 3 bases, J lost 1 base, and 15 bases lay in between.

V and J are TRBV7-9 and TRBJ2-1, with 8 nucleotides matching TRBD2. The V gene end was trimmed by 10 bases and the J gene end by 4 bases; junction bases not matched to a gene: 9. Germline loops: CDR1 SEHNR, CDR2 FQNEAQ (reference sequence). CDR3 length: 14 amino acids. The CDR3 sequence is CAIDQLAAYNEQFF. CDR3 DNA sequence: TGTGCCATCGATCAACTAGCGGCGTACAATGAGCAGTTCTTC.

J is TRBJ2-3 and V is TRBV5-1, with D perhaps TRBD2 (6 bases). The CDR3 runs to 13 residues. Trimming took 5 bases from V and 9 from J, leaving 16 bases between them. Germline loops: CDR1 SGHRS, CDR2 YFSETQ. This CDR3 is CASSSGGLGTQYF. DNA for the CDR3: TGCGCCAGCAGTTCCGGAGGGCTAGGCACGCAGTATTTT.

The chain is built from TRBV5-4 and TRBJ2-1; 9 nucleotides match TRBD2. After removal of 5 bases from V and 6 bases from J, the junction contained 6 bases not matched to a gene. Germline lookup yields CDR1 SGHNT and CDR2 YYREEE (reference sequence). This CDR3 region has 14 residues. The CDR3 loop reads CASRGPGLANEQFF. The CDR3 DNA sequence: TGTGCCAGCAGGGGACCGGGACTAGCCAATGAGCAGTTCTTC.

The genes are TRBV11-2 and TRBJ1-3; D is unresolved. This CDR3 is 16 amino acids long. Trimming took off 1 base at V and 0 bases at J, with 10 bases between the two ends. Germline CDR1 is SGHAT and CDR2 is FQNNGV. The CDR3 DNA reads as TGTGCCAGCAGCTTAGTTAACGCTAACTCTGGAAACACCATATATTTT. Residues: CASSLVNANSGNTIYF.

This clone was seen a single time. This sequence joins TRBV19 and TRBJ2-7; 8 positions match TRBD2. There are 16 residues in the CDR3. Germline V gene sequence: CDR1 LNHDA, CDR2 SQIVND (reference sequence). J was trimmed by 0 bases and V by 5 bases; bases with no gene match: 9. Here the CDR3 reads CASSSFSGALSYEQYF. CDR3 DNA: TGTGCCAGTAGTTCATTTAGCGGGGCCCTCTCCTACGAGCAGTACTTC.

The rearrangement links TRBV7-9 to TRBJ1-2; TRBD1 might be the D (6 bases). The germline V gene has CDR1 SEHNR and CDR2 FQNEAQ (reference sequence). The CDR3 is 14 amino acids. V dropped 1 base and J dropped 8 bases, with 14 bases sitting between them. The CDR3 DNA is TGTGCCAGCAGCTTAGATTCAGGGGTAGGAGGCTACACCTTC. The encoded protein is CASSLDSGVGGYTF.